This T cell receptor beta chain was recorded in a study of T cell responses to AZD1222 COVID-19 vaccine. The study, taken as a whole, reports: Close to half of all spike-specific TCRs reportedly target regions of the variants that are unmutated. Baseline seropositives among AZD1222 recipients totaled only six. White British people made up most donors, females outnumbered males, and clonal diversity was possibly underestimated. An increase in Spike-specific TCR breadth and depth was observed after two AZD1222 doses.

About this clone itself: Its antigen is unknown.

Germline V lookup: CDR1 SGHDT, CDR2 YYEEEE. The junction had 5 bases not matched to a gene; V was cut back by 2 bases and J by 5 bases. CDR3 length: 14 amino acids. The repertoire was sequenced with immunoSEQ multiplex PCR; TCRdb's copy has only in-frame clones and lacks some. The sample yields around 95,000 clones, approximately 90% seen once. The clonotype comes from an adult in good health. Here the sequenced sample was peripheral blood, taken on day 0 of AZD1222 vaccination. The rearrangement uses TRBV5-6 and TRBJ2-3; 7 bases match TRBD2. CDR3 sequence (DNA): TGTGCCAGCAGCTTCGGACTAGTTGTAGATACGCAGTATTTT. Translating it yields CASSFGLVVDTQYF.